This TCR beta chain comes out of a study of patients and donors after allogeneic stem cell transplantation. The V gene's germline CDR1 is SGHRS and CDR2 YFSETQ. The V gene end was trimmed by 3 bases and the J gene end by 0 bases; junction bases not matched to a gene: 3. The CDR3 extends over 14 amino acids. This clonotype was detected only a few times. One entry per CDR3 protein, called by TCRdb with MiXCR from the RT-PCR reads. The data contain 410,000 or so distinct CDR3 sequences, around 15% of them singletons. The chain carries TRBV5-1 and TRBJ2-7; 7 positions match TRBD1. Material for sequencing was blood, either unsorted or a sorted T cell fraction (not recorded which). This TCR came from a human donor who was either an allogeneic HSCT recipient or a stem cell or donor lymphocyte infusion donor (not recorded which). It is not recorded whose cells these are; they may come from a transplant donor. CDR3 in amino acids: CASSSGQTSYEQYF. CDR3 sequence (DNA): TGCGCCAGCAGCTCGGGACAGACCTCCTACGAGCAGTACTTC.